The clone carrying this TCR beta chain occurred many times. TCRdb analysed the RT-PCR reads with MiXCR anew, one entry per CDR3 protein. The table records about 700,000 distinct CDR3 sequences, 14% of them present only once. The CDR3 has 15 amino acids. The V end was cut by 0 bases, the J end by 2 bases, with 14 bases between. The germline V gene encodes CDR1 DFQATT and CDR2 SNEGSKA (reference sequence). The rearrangement uses TRBV20-1 and TRBJ2-7, with D possibly matching TRBD2 (5 bases). The specimen was memory CD4+ T cells from blood. This TCR came from a female donor in good health, serving as a healthy control. The chain's CDR3 is CSAREGGLRTYEQYF. In DNA form, the CDR3 reads TGCAGTGCTAGAGAGGGCGGGCTGCGAACCTACGAGCAGTACTTC.